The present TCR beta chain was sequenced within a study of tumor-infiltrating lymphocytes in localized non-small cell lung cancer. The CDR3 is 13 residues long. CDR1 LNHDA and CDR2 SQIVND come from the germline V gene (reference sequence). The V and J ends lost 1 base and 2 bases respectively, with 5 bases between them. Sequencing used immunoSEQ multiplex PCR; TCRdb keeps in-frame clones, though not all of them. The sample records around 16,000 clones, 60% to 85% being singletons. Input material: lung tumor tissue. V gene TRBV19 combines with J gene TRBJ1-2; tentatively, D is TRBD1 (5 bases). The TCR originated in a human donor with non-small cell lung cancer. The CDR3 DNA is TGTGCCAGTAGTATAGGGACAAACTATGGCTACACCTTC. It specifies CASSIGTNYGYTF.